This T cell receptor beta chain was documented in a study of monozygotic twins with inflammatory bowel disease. General observations from the study: Lower sharing of clonotypes with other individuals was seen in IBD patients than in healthy twins. This was most marked in patients showing signs of disease activity. The data did not back a single strong IBD-associated clonotype or signal.

Through template switching, UMIs that included a 6-nucleotide sample barcode were added. TCRdb re-called the 5' RACE reads; one entry per CDR3 protein, DNA not given. This sample's table reports fewer than 150,000 distinct CDR3 sequences. As regards this clonotype: Its antigen is not identified.

The CDR3 has 16 amino acids. The germline gives CDR1 MGHRA, CDR2 YSYEKL. T cells were not sorted, and total RNA was isolated straight from whole blood. The sample taken for sequencing was blood. This sequence was found in a human donor with ulcerative colitis or Crohn's disease, or a healthy co-twin of an affected twin (not recorded which). The rearrangement links TRBV4-1 to TRBJ2-1; TCRdb calls TRBD2, which cannot be checked without DNA. This chain's CDR3 is CASSHARTSGGYEQFF.